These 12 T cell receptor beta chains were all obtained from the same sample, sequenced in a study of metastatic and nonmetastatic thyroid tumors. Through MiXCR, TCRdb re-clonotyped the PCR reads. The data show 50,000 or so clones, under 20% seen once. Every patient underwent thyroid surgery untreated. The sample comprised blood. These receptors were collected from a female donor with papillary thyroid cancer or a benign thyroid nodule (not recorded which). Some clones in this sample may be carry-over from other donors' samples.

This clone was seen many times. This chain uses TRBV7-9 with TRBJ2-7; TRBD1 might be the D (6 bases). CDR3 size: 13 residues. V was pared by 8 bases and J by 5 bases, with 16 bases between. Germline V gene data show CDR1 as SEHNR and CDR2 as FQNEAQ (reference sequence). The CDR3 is CASLPDSLNEQYF. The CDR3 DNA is TGTGCCAGCCTCCCGGACAGTCTTAACGAGCAGTACTTC.

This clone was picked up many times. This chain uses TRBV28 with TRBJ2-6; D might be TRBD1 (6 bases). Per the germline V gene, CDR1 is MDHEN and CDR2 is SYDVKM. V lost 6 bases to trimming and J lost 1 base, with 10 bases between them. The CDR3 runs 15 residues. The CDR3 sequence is CASRPGQSGANVLTF. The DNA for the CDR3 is TGTGCCAGCAGACCTGGACAGTCTGGGGCCAACGTCCTGACTTTC.

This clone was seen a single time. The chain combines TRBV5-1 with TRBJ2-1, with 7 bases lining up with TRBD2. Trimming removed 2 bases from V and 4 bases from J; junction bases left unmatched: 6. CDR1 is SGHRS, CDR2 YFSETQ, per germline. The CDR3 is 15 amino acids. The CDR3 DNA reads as TGCGCCAGCAGCTTTGGTTCTAGCGGTTACAATGAGCAGTTCTTC. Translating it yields CASSFGSSGYNEQFF.

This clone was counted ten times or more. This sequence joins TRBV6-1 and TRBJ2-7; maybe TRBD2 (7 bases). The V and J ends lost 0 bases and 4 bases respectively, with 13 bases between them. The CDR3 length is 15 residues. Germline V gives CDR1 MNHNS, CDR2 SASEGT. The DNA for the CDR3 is TGTGCCAGCAGTGAAGCGGGTGAGGGGGGGTACGAGCAGTACTTC. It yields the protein CASSEAGEGGYEQYF.

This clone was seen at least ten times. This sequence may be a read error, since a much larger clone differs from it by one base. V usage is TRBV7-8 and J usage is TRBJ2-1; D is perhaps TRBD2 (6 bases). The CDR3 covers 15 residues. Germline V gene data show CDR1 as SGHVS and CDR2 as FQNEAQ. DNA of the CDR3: TGTGCCAGCAGGTTCCGGGACTCTTCCTGCAATGAGCAGTTCTTC. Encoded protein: CASRFRDSSCNEQFF. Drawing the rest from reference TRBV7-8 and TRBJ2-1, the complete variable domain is GAGVSQSPRYKVAKRGQDVALRCDPISGHVSLFWYQQALGQGPEFLTYFQNEAQLDKSGLPSDRFFAERPEGSVSTLKIQRTQQEDSAVYLCASRFRDSSCNEQFFGPGTRLTVL.

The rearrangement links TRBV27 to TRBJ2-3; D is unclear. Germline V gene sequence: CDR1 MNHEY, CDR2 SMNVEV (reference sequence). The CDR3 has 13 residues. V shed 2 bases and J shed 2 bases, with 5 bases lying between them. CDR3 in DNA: TGTGCCAGCAGTTTAGGGTTCACAGATACGCAGTATTTT. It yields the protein CASSLGFTDTQYF.

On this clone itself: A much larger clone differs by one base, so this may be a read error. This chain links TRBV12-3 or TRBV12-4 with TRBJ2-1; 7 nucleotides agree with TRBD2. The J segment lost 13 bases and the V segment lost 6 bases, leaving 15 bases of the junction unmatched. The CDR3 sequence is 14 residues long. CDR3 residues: CASSAPTSVREQFF. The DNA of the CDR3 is TGTGCCAGCAGCGCCCCTACTAGCGTGAGGGAACAGTTCTTC.

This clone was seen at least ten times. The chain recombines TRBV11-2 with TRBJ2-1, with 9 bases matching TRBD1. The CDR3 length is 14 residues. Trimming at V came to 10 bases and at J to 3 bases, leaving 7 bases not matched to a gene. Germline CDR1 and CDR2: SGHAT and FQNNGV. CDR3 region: CATSGQGGYNEQFF. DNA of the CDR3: TGTGCCACGTCGGGACAGGGAGGCTACAATGAGCAGTTCTTC.

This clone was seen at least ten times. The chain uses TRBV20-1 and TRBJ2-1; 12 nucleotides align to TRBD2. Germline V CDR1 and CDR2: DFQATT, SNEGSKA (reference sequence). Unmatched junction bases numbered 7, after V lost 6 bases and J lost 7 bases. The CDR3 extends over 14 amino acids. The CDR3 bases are TGCAGTGCGGAACTAGCGGGAGGAAGTAATGAGCAGTTCTTC. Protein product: CSAELAGGSNEQFF.

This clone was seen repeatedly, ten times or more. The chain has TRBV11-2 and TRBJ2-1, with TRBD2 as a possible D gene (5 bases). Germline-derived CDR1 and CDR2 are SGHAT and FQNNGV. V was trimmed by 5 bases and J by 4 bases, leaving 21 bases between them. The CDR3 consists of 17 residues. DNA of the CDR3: TGTGCCAGCAGCCCTACTAGAGCGCCGTTGTATTACAATGAGCAGTTCTTC. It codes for CASSPTRAPLYYNEQFF.

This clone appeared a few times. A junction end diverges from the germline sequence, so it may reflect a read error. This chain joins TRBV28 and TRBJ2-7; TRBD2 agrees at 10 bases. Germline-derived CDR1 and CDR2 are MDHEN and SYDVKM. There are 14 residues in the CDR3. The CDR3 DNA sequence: TGTGCCAGCAAACCTAGCGGGAGCTGGGCCGAGCATTACTTC. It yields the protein CASKPSGSWAEHYF.

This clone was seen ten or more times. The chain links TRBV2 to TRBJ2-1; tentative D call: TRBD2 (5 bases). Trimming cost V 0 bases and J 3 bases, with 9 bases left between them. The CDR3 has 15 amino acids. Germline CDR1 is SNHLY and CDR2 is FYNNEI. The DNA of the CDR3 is TGTGCCAGCAGTGAAGCGCTTGAGGGCTACAATGAGCAGTTCTTC. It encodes CASSEALEGYNEQFF.